The rows below give T cell receptor beta chains drawn from one sample of a study of PD-L1 blockade in urothelial cancer. Profiling relied on immunoSEQ multiplex PCR, and the TCRdb table lists in-frame clones only, not all of them. The sample records tens of thousands of clones, 80% to 85% being singletons. The input for sequencing was PBMCs, taken around atezolizumab (anti-PD-L1) treatment. These receptors originate from a man in his 70s with urothelial cancer. CDR3s include the opening cysteine and the closing phenylalanine or tryptophan. D genes are given only for firm matches. The size entry is marked missing in some rows and otherwise reads once, few, many or a size class.

clone_size,cdr3_length,v_call,d_call,j_call,cdr3_aa,cdr3_nt
NA,14,TRBV12-5,NA,TRBJ2-2,CASGSTGPTGELFF,TGTGCTAGTGGTAGCACAGGGCCTACCGGGGAGCTGTTTTTT
NA,14,TRBV5-1,NA,TRBJ1-2,CASSLDLTTYGYTF,TGCGCCAGCAGCTTGGATTTGACAACTTATGGCTACACCTTC
NA,16,TRBV9,TRBD1,TRBJ2-3,CASSARDRGLADTQYF,TGTGCCAGCAGCGCACGGGACAGGGGTTTGGCAGATACGCAGTATTTT
NA,15,TRBV29-1,TRBD2,TRBJ2-1,CSVLLLAGGYNEQFF,TGCAGCGTACTACTCCTAGCGGGAGGATACAATGAGCAGTTCTTC
NA,16,TRBV27,TRBD2,TRBJ2-1,CASSSGLAGGLDEQFF,TGTGCCAGCAGTTCAGGACTAGCGGGAGGTCTCGATGAGCAGTTCTTC
NA,15,TRBV6-6,TRBD2,TRBJ2-1,CASSYGTSGSHEQFF,TGTGCCAGCAGTTACGGGACTAGCGGGAGTCATGAGCAGTTCTTC
NA,16,TRBV5-1,NA,TRBJ2-7,CASSLRPTEVSYEQYF,TGCGCCAGCAGCTTACGACCGACAGAAGTCTCCTACGAGCAGTACTTC
NA,15,TRBV18,NA,TRBJ2-7,CASSPLGEVVYEQYF,TGTGCCAGCTCACCACTGGGGGAGGTGGTCTACGAGCAGTACTTC
NA,14,TRBV28,NA,TRBJ2-7,CASSSGKTSYEQYF,TGTGCCAGCAGTTCGGGAAAAACCTCCTACGAGCAGTACTTC
NA,16,TRBV15,TRBD1,TRBJ2-3,CAIGQGLSPSTDTQYF,TGTGCCATCGGACAGGGGCTTTCCCCAAGCACAGATACGCAGTATTTT
NA,14,TRBV7-7,NA,TRBJ2-7,CASSLGGPTYEQYF,TGTGCTAGCAGCTTAGGGGGGCCCACCTACGAGCAGTACTTC
NA,15,TRBV5-1,TRBD1,TRBJ1-1,CASSLEGQEYTEAFF,TGCGCCAGCAGCTTGGAGGGACAGGAGTACACTGAAGCTTTCTTT
NA,15,TRBV11-2,TRBD1,TRBJ2-2,CASSFTGGTTGELFF,TGTGCCAGCAGCTTCACAGGGGGGACCACCGGGGAGCTGTTTTTT
NA,14,TRBV30,NA,TRBJ1-4,CAWRPAGRNEKLFF,TGTGCCTGGAGACCGGCGGGGAGGAACGAAAAACTGTTTTTT
few,15,TRBV7-3,NA,TRBJ2-2,CASSSSGAYTGELFF,TGTGCCAGCAGCTCAAGCGGAGCTTACACCGGGGAGCTGTTTTTT
NA,14,TRBV9,TRBD1,TRBJ1-1,CASSVSGGNTEAFF,TGTGCCAGCAGCGTCTCAGGGGGGAACACTGAAGCTTTCTTT
NA,16,TRBV6-5,NA,TRBJ2-3,CASSYSRTSQAGAQYF,TGTGCCAGCAGTTACTCCCGCACTAGTCAAGCGGGCGCGCAGTATTTT
NA,17,TRBV7-9,TRBD2,TRBJ2-1,CASSLGLAGETYNEQFF,TGTGCCAGCAGCTTGGGACTAGCGGGAGAGACCTACAATGAGCAGTTCTTC
NA,16,TRBV5-1,NA,TRBJ2-5,CASSAMDLGGRETQYF,TGCGCCAGCAGCGCGATGGACCTGGGGGGTCGAGAGACCCAGTACTTC
NA,15,TRBV28,TRBD1,TRBJ1-1,CASSLWGQGGTEAFF,TGTGCCAGCAGTTTGTGGGGACAGGGAGGAACTGAAGCTTTCTTT
few,13,TRBV29-1,TRBD1,TRBJ2-7,CSVARTGGREQYF,TGCAGCGTCGCCAGGACAGGGGGGCGCGAGCAGTACTTC
NA,18,TRBV6-1,TRBD2,TRBJ2-5,CASSEPLGRGREGETQYF,TGTGCCAGCAGTGAACCTCTGGGGCGCGGGAGGGAAGGAGAGACCCAGTACTTC
NA,13,TRBV18,NA,TRBJ2-1,CASSPSDSREQFF,TGTGCCAGCTCACCTTCGGACAGCCGGGAGCAGTTCTTC
once,15,TRBV19,TRBD2,TRBJ2-7,CASSEGTSGAYEQYF,TGTGCCAGTAGTGAAGGGACTAGCGGGGCCTACGAGCAGTACTTC
NA,13,TRBV5-1,NA,TRBJ2-7,CASSLVPGYEQYF,TGCGCCAGCAGCTTGGTACCAGGCTACGAGCAGTACTTC
NA,15,TRBV30,TRBD1,TRBJ2-3,CAWSADRPSTDTQYF,TGTGCCTGGAGTGCGGACAGGCCTAGCACAGATACGCAGTATTTT
NA,16,TRBV27,TRBD1,TRBJ1-2,CASSPWGQGADYGYTF,TGTGCCAGCAGTCCTTGGGGACAGGGGGCAGACTATGGCTACACCTTC
NA,13,TRBV19,NA,TRBJ1-2,CASSVDRHYGYTF,TGTGCCAGTAGTGTCGACAGGCACTATGGCTACACCTTC
NA,12,TRBV10-2,TRBD1,TRBJ2-7,CASSARGRFQYF,TGCGCCAGCAGTGCCAGGGGGCGCTTTCAGTACTTC
NA,16,TRBV4-1,NA,TRBJ2-5,CASSQGPEATGETQYF,TGCGCCAGCAGCCAAGGCCCCGAGGCAACGGGGGAGACCCAGTACTTC
NA,12,TRBV29-1,NA,TRBJ1-2,CSVGPGDSGYTF,TGCAGCGTTGGCCCGGGGGATTCTGGCTACACCTTC
NA,12,TRBV19,NA,TRBJ1-2,CASSMGLGGYTF,TGTGCCAGTAGTATGGGACTCGGCGGCTACACCTTC
NA,14,TRBV5-4,NA,TRBJ2-2,CASSPDLNTGELFF,TGTGCCAGCAGCCCGGACTTGAACACCGGGGAGCTGTTTTTT
NA,15,TRBV6-1,NA,TRBJ1-1,CASSEWGLKNTEAFF,TGTGCCAGCAGTGAATGGGGGCTCAAGAACACTGAAGCTTTCTTT
NA,14,TRBV6-1,TRBD2,TRBJ2-7,CASSENRNLAGVRF,TGTGCCAGCAGTGAAAACCGCAACCTAGCGGGGGTGAGGTTC
NA,12,TRBV7-2,NA,TRBJ2-1,CASSLGGTEQFF,TGTGCCAGCAGCTTAGGCGGGACTGAGCAGTTCTTC
NA,16,TRBV5-1,TRBD2,TRBJ2-1,CASSRTSGSRYNEQFF,TGCGCCAGCAGTCGGACTAGCGGGAGTAGGTACAATGAGCAGTTCTTC
NA,14,TRBV29-1,TRBD1,TRBJ2-1,CSVPDRVGYNEQFF,TGCAGCGTTCCTGACAGGGTGGGCTACAATGAGCAGTTCTTC
NA,14,TRBV11-2,TRBD2,TRBJ2-3,CASSPGGGVDTQYF,TGTGCCAGCAGTCCCGGCGGGGGTGTGGATACGCAGTATTTT
NA,15,TRBV2,TRBD2,TRBJ2-2,CASSYSGMDTGELFF,TGTGCCAGCAGTTATAGCGGGATGGACACCGGGGAGCTGTTTTTT
NA,13,TRBV10-1,NA,TRBJ1-4,CASSGGRREKLFF,TGCGCCAGCAGTGGAGGGAGGCGTGAAAAACTGTTTTTT
NA,15,TRBV19,TRBD1,TRBJ1-2,CASSMGRGVGYGYTF,TGTGCCAGTAGTATGGGCAGGGGGGTCGGGTATGGCTACACCTTC